This record concerns one T cell receptor beta chain sequence. Its antigen is currently unknown. Libraries were prepared by immunoSEQ multiplex PCR; TCRdb keeps only in-frame clonotypes and omits some of them. This sample yields around 110,000 clones, of which roughly 87% are seen a single time; around 7.2% belongs to the top ten. This record comes from a study of T cell responses to AZD1222 COVID-19 vaccine. The study, taken as a whole, reports: At baseline, just a handful of AZD1222 recipients tested seropositive. After two AZD1222 doses, spike-specific TCR breadth and depth rose versus day 0. Across spike, vaccine-associated CD4 TCRs were found, dominant at 160-218 and 743-854. Every sample of the repertoires postdated the peak T cell response.

The V end was cut by 1 base, the J end by 2 bases, with 8 bases between. The V gene's germline CDR1 is GTSNPN and CDR2 SVGIG (reference sequence). The CDR3 has 13 amino acids. The clonotype originates from an adult in good health. The chain employs TRBV30 and TRBJ1-1; D call uncertain. Here the sequenced sample was peripheral blood, taken on day 0 of AZD1222 vaccination. In DNA form, the CDR3 reads TGTGCCTGGAGTGCTTCTGACAACACTGAAGCTTTCTTT. Amino acid sequence: CAWSASDNTEAFF.